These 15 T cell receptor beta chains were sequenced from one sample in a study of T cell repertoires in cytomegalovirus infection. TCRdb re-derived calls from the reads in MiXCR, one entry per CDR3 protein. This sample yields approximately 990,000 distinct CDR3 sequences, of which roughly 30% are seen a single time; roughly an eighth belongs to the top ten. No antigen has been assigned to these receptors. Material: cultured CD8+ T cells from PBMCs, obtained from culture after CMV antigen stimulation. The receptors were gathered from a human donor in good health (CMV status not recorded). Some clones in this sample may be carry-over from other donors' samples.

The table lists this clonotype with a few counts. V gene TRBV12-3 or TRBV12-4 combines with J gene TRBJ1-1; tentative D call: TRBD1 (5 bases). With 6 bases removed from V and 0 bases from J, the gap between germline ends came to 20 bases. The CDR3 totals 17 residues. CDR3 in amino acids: CASSSRGTGLLNTEAFF. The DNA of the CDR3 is TGTGCCAGCAGCAGCCGAGGCACGGGACTGTTGAACACTGAAGCTTTCTTT.

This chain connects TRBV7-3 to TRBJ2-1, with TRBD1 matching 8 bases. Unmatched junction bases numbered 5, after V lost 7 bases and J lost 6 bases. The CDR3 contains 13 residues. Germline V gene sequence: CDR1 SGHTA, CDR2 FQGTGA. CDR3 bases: TGTGCCAGCACGGACAGGGCCGGCAATGAGCAGTTCTTC. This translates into CASTDRAGNEQFF.

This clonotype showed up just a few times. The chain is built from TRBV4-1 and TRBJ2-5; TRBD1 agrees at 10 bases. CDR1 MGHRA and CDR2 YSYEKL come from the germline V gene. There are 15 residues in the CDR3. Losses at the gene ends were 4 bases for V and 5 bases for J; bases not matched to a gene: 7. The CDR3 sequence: CASSPPDRGSETQYF. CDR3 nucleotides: TGCGCCAGCAGCCCCCCGGACAGGGGGTCGGAGACCCAGTACTTC.

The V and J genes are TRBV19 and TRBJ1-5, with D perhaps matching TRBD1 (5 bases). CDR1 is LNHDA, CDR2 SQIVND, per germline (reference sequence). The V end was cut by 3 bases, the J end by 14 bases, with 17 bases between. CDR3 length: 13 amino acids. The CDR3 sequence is CASSIGREAQEHF. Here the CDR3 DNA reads TGTGCCAGTAGTATCGGCAGGGAGGCACAGGAGCATTTT.

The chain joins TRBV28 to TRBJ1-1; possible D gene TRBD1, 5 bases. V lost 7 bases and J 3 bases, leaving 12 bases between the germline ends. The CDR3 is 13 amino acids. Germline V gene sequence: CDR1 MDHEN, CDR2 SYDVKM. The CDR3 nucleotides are TGTGCCAGCAAACGTGGGGGGTACACTGAAGCTTTCTTT. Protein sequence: CASKRGGYTEAFF.

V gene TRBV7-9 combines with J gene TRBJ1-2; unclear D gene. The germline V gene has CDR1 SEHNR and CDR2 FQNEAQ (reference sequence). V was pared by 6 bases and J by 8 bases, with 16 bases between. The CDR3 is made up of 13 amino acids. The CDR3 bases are TGTGCCAGCAGTTCGGACCGGCACGGGGGCTACACCTTC. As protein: CASSSDRHGGYTF.

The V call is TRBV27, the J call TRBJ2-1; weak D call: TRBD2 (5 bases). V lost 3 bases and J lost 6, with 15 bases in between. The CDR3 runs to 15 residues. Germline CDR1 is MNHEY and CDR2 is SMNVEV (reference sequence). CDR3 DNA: TGTGCCAGCAGTTTCGAGGGATGGTCTACCAATGAGCAGTTCTTC. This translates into CASSFEGWSTNEQFF.

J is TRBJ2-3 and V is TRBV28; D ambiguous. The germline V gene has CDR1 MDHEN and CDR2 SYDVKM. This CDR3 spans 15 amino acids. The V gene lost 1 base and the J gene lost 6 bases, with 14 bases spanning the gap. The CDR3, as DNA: TGTGCCAGCAGTTTATCCCTCCTCCCAGTGGATACGCAGTATTTT. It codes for CASSLSLLPVDTQYF.

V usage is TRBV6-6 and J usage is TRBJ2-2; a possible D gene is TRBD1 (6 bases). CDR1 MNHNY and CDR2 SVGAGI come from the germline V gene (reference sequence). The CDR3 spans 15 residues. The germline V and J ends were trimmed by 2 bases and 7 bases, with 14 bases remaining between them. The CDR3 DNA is TGTGCCAGCAGTTACGGACAGCTCGAGGACGGGGAGCTGTTTTTT. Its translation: CASSYGQLEDGELFF.

The CDR3 spells CASSSNTYGYTF. CDR3 bases: TGTGCCAGCAGCTCAAACACGTATGGCTACACCTTC. This rearrangement joins TRBV7-6 to TRBJ1-2; no clear D. Trimming shortened V by 4 bases and J by 5 bases, and 8 bases separated the two germline ends. Germline lookup yields CDR1 SGHVS and CDR2 FNYEAQ. The length of the CDR3 is 12 residues.

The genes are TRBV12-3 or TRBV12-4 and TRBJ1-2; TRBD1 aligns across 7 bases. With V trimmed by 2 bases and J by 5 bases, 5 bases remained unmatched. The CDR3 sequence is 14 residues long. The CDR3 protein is CASSLTGTAYGYTF. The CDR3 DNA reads TGTGCCAGCAGTTTAACCGGGACAGCGTATGGCTACACCTTC.

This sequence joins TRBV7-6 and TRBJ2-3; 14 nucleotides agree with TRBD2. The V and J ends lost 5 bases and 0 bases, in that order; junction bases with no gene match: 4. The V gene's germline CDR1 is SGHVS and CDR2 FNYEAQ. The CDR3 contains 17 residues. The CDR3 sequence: CASSRGLAGESTDTQYF. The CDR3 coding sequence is TGTGCCAGCAGCCGGGGACTAGCGGGGGAAAGCACAGATACGCAGTATTTT.

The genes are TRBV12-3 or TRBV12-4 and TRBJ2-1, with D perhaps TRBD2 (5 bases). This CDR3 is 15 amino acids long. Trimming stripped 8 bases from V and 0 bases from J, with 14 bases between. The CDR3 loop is CASRGSGRSYNEQFF. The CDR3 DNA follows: TGTGCCAGCCGGGGATCTGGACGCTCCTACAATGAGCAGTTCTTC.

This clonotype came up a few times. The CDR3 DNA is TGTGCCAGCAGCTTAAAAACTAGCTCCGGTTATGAGCAGTTCTTC. It translates to CASSLKTSSGYEQFF. This chain joins TRBV7-9 and TRBJ2-1; D possibly corresponds to TRBD2 (6 bases). CDR3 size: 15 residues. Germline V gene lookup returns CDR1 SEHNR and CDR2 FQNEAQ (reference sequence). V was pared by 2 bases and J by 8 bases, with 16 bases between.

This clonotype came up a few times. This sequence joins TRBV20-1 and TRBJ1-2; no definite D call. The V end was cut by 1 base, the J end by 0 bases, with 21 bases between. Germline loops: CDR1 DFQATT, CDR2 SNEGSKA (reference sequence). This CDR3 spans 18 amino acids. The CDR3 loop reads CSARAPNSWQLANYGYTF. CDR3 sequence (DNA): TGCAGTGCTAGAGCCCCCAATAGTTGGCAGTTAGCTAACTATGGCTACACCTTC.